This TCR beta chain was captured by sequencing in a study of blood T cell repertoires in COVID-19. Assay: immunoSEQ multiplex PCR; the TCRdb copy retains only in-frame clones and omits some. The sample has 120,000 to 150,000 clones; around 77% are singletons. J was trimmed by 4 bases and V by 1 base; bases with no gene match: 13. The CDR3 is 19 residues long. Per the germline V gene, CDR1 is SGHTA and CDR2 is FQGNSA. Sequencing was performed on peripheral blood. V usage is TRBV7-2 and J usage is TRBJ2-7, with 13 positions matching TRBD2. The TCR originated in a man over 45 with active or convalescent COVID-19. The CDR3 DNA sequence: TGTGCCAGCAGCTTAGAAGGACTAGCGGGAGTAGGAGGGGCTTACGAGCAGTACTTC. Protein product: CASSLEGLAGVGGAYEQYF. The variable domain in full, with the rest retrieved from reference TRBV7-2 and TRBJ2-7, is GAGVSQSPSNKVTEKGKDVELRCDPISGHTALYWYRQSLGQGLEFLIYFQGNSAPDKSGLPSDRFSAERTGGSVSTLTIQRTQQEDSAVYLCASSLEGLAGVGGAYEQYFGPGTRLTVT.